This TCR beta chain came from a study of T-cell memory formation after mild COVID-19. Regarding the study as a whole: There were some responding clones in pre-infection memory, which suggested that cross-reactive memory had joined. Clones from the second wave (peaking day 37) had unconfirmed SARS-CoV-2 specificity.

Concerning this clonotype: The target antigen is unknown.

Using constant-segment primers, 5'RACE produced TCR alpha and TCR beta cDNA libraries carrying sample barcodes and UMIs. TCRdb redid the calling of the 5' RACE reads with MiXCR, one entry per CDR3 protein. The repertoire holds some 440,000 distinct CDR3 sequences, with more than 20% as singletons. CDR1 and CDR2 (germline): SEHNR, FQNEAQ (reference sequence). V shed 4 bases and J 3 bases; nucleotides not matched to a gene: 21. The CDR3 covers 20 residues. This clonotype originated in an adult woman who had mild COVID-19 (a few samples of this study predate the infection). Cell type and time point are not known. The specimen sequenced was PBMCs or a T cell subset sorted from them (not recorded which). The rearrangement links TRBV7-9 to TRBJ2-5, with TRBD1 identical over 9 bases. The CDR3: CASSSPKNNRGLRGKETQYF. CDR3 nucleotide sequence: TGTGCCAGCAGCTCCCCTAAAAATAACAGGGGGCTCAGAGGCAAAGAGACCCAGTACTTC.